The 15 T cell receptor beta chains reported below all come from one sample, sequenced in a study of T cell repertoires in cytomegalovirus infection. TCRdb called the reads again in MiXCR, with one record for every CDR3 protein. The table includes fewer than 350,000 distinct CDR3 sequences, more than 9% detected once. The sequenced material came from PBMCs. These receptors were obtained from a human donor in good health (CMV status not recorded). Some clones in this sample may be carry-over from other donors' samples.

The genes are TRBV12-3 or TRBV12-4 and TRBJ1-1; D ambiguous. Trimming stripped 6 bases from V and 11 bases from J, with 19 bases between. The CDR3 spans 13 residues. For the CDR3, the DNA is TGTGCCAGCAGCAACTTGCCAGTCGACACGGCTTTCTTT. Amino acid sequence: CASSNLPVDTAFF.

The chain uses TRBV12-5 and TRBJ2-2; the D gene could be TRBD1 or TRBD2 (5 bases each). Trimming stripped 6 bases from V and 0 bases from J, with 17 bases between. CDR3 length: 17 residues. Germline values: CDR1 LGHNT, CDR2 FRNRAP. In DNA form, the CDR3 reads TGTGCTAGTGGACCTGATCCCGGGACGGCGAACACCGGGGAGCTGTTTTTT. Translated, it gives CASGPDPGTANTGELFF.

There are a few counts of this clonotype. This rearrangement joins TRBV4-3 to TRBJ1-4; D perhaps matches TRBD1 (5 bases). Trimming shortened V by 0 bases and J by 8 bases, and 13 bases separated the two germline ends. The CDR3 length is 15 residues. Germline V lookup: CDR1 LGHNA, CDR2 YSLEER. For the CDR3, the DNA is TGCGCCAGCAGCCAAGATAACTGGGGCGGAGAAAAACTGTTTTTT. Residues: CASSQDNWGGEKLFF.

In this sample, this clonotype turned up many times. This chain links TRBV12-3 or TRBV12-4 with TRBJ2-1; D unclear. The CDR3 covers 13 residues. Trimming left V 7 bases short and J 6 bases short, with 13 bases between. CDR3 nucleotides: TGTGCCAGCAATCCCTCGGACGCCAATGAGCAGTTCTTC. As protein: CASNPSDANEQFF.

This clonotype came up many times. V usage is TRBV12-3 or TRBV12-4 and J usage is TRBJ1-1; D remains unclear. The CDR3 totals 15 residues. V was trimmed by 5 bases and J by 11 bases, leaving 24 bases between them. For the CDR3, the DNA is TGTGCCAGCAGTCCCCAGACCACAAGGACGCGACGGGCTTTCTTT. Residues: CASSPQTTRTRRAFF.

The V call is TRBV4-3, the J call TRBJ2-7, with 9 bases fitting TRBD1. In germline, CDR1 is LGHNA, CDR2 YSLEER. The CDR3 length is 15 residues. With 4 bases clipped from V and 5 bases from J, the junction kept 9 bases outside the gene matches. CDR3 in DNA: TGCGCCAGCAGCCGCGGGACAGGGAATGCCGACGAGCAGTACTTC. Protein: CASSRGTGNADEQYF.

Concerning this clonotype itself: Its ends do not fully match the called genes, so a read error is possible. Here the CDR3 reads CASSQEPGPLKTEAFF. The CDR3 DNA reads as TGTGCCAGCAGCCAAGAACCGGGACCATTGAAGACTGAAGCTTTCTTT. This rearrangement joins TRBV3-1 to TRBJ1-1; D is possibly TRBD1 (5 bases). The CDR3 loop spans 16 amino acids. Germline V gene sequence: CDR1 LGHDT, CDR2 YNNKEL (reference sequence).

Ten or more counts support this clonotype. The chain couples TRBV7-2 to TRBJ2-7, with 7 bases identical to TRBD1. The CDR3 consists of 17 residues. V lost 5 bases and J lost 0; bases outside the gene matches: 13. Germline V gene data show CDR1 as SGHTA and CDR2 as FQGNSA. As DNA, the CDR3 is TGTGCCAGCAGCCTCCATATCCCGGGACAGCCCTCCTACGAGCAGTACTTC. Encoded protein: CASSLHIPGQPSYEQYF.

In this sample, this clonotype turned up many times. The V call is TRBV29-1, the J call TRBJ2-5; D not resolved. CDR1 is SQVTM, CDR2 ANQGSEA, per germline. There are 12 residues in the CDR3. V shed 6 bases and J shed 1 base, with 9 bases lying between them. CDR3 sequence (DNA): TGCAGCGTCCTGGGATTCCAAGAGACCCAGTACTTC. It codes for CSVLGFQETQYF.

The chain employs TRBV5-4 and TRBJ1-1; D is perhaps TRBD1 (5 bases). CDR3 length: 14 residues. V shed 0 bases and J shed 6 bases, with 12 bases lying between them. CDR1 and CDR2 (germline): SGHNT, YYREEE (reference sequence). CDR3 residues: CASSLVTVDSEAFF. CDR3 nucleotide sequence: TGTGCCAGCAGCTTGGTGACAGTGGACTCTGAAGCTTTCTTT. Full variable domain (outside the CDR3, taken from reference TRBV5-4 and TRBJ1-1): ETGVTQSPTHLIKTRGQQVTLRCSSQSGHNTVSWYQQALGQGPQFIFQYYREEENGRGNFPPRFSGLQFPNYSSELNVNALELDDSALYLCASSLVTVDSEAFFGQGTRLTVV.

The J gene is TRBJ2-7, the V gene TRBV7-9, with D perhaps TRBD2 (8 bases). The CDR3 spans 17 residues. Germline CDR1 is SEHNR and CDR2 is FQNEAQ (reference sequence). V dropped 6 bases and J dropped 5 bases, with 26 bases sitting between them. DNA for the CDR3: TGTGCCAGCAGACGGGACAGCTCCGGGACTAGTCATGACGAGCAGTACTTC. Protein product: CASRRDSSGTSHDEQYF.

This clonotype was found many times. The gene calls are TRBV7-8 and TRBJ1-1; 7 positions agree with TRBD1. CDR3 length: 12 residues. Trimming removed 5 bases from V and 9 bases from J; junction bases left unmatched: 6. Germline V lookup: CDR1 SGHVS, CDR2 FQNEAQ. CDR3 sequence: CASSREQGKAFF. CDR3 DNA sequence: TGTGCCAGCAGCCGGGAACAGGGGAAAGCTTTCTTT.

Many counts were recorded for this clonotype. This chain uses TRBV28 with TRBJ1-4, with 11 bases fitting TRBD1. The CDR3 loop spans 18 amino acids. Germline V gene sequence: CDR1 MDHEN, CDR2 SYDVKM. Unmatched junction bases numbered 15, after V lost 4 bases and J lost 8 bases. The CDR3 loop is CASSSRTGGAVVREKLFF. The CDR3 nucleotides are TGTGCCAGCAGTTCGAGGACAGGGGGCGCGGTAGTTCGAGAAAAACTGTTTTTT.

This rearrangement joins TRBV6-1 to TRBJ1-2, with D possibly being TRBD1 (6 bases). This CDR3 has 11 residues. Trimming removed 9 bases at V and 6 bases at J, with 11 bases between. Germline lookup yields CDR1 MNHNS and CDR2 SASEGT. The CDR3 loop is CASTGIHGYTF. Written as DNA, the CDR3 is TGTGCCAGTACAGGGATCCATGGCTACACCTTC.

This clonotype turned up a few times. The CDR3 nucleotides read TGTGCCAGCAGCTCCCATAATACGAAGCAGTACTTC. It specifies CASSSHNTKQYF. The chain uses TRBV7-6 and TRBJ2-7; D remains ambiguous. The CDR3 consists of 12 residues. Trimming pared 4 bases from V and 8 bases from J, leaving 12 bases between. The germline CDR1 and CDR2 sequences are SGHVS and FNYEAQ.